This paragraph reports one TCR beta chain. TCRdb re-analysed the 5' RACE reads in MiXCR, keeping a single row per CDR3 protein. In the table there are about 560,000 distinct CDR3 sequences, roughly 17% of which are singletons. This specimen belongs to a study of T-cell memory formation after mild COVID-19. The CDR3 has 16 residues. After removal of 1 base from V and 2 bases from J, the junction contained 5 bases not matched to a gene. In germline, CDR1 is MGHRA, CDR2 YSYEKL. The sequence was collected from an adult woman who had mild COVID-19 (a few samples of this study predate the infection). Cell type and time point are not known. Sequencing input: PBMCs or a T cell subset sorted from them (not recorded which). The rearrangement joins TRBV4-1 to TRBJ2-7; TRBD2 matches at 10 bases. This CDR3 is CASSQALAGRTYEQYF. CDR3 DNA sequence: TGCGCCAGCAGCCAAGCACTAGCGGGAAGAACCTACGAGCAGTACTTC.